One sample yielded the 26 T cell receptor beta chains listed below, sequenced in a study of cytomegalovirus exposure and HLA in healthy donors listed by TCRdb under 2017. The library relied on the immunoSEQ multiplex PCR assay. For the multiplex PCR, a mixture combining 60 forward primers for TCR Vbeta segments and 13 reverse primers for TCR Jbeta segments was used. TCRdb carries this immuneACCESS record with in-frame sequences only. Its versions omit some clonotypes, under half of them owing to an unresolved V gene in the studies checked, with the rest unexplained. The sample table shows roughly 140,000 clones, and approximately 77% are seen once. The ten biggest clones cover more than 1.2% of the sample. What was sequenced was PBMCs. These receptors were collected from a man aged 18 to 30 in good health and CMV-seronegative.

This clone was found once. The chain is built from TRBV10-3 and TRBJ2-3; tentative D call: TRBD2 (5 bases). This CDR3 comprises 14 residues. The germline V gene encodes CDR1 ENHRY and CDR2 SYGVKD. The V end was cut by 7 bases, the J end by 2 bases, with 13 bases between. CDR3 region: CAINHNGVTDTQYF. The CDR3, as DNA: TGTGCCATCAATCATAACGGGGTCACAGATACGCAGTATTTT.

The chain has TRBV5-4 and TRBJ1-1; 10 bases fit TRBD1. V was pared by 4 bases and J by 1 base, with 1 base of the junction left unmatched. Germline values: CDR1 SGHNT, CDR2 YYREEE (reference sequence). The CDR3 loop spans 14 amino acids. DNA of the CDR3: TGTGCCAGCAGCCGGACAGGGGGGAACACTGAAGCTTTCTTT. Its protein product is CASSRTGGNTEAFF.

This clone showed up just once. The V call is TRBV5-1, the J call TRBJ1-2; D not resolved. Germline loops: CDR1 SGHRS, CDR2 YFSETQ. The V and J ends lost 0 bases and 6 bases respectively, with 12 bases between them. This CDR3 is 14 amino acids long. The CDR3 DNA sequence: TGCGCCAGCAGCTTGGCGCCCGAAATAGATGGCTACACCTTC. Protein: CASSLAPEIDGYTF.

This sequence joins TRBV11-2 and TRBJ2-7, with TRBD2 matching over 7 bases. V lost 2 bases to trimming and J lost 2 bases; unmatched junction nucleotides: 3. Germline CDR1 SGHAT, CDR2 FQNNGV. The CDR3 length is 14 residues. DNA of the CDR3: TGTGCCAGCAGCTTATTTGGGACTACCTACGAGCAGTACTTC. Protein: CASSLFGTTYEQYF.

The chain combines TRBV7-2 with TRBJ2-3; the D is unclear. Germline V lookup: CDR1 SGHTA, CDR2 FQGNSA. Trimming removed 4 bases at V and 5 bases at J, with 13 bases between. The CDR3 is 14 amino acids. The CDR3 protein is CASSSLTPKDTQYF. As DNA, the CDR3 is TGTGCCAGCAGCTCCCTTACCCCTAAAGATACGCAGTATTTT.

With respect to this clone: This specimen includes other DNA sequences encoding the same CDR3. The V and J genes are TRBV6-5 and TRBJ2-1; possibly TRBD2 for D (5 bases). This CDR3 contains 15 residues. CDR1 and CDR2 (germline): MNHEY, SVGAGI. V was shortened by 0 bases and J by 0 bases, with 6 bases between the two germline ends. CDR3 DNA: TGTGCCAGCAGTTACTCAGGGAGCTCCTACAATGAGCAGTTCTTC. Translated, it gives CASSYSGSSYNEQFF.

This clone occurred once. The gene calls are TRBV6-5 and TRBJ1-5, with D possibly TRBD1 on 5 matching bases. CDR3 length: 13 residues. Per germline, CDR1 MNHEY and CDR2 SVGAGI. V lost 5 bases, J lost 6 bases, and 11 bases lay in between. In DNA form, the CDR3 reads TGTGCCAGCAGTGAAGATGGGGCTCAGCCCCAGCATTTT. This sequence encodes CASSEDGAQPQHF.

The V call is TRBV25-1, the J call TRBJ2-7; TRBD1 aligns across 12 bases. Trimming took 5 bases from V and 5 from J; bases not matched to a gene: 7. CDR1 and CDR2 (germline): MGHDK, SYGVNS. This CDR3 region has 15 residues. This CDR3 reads CASSLPGTGGDEQYF. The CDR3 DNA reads TGTGCCAGCAGTCTTCCTGGGACAGGGGGCGACGAGCAGTACTTC.

CDR3 DNA: TGTGCCAGTAGTATGGCTAGCGGGAACCCCTACGAGCAGTACTTC. Translation: CASSMASGNPYEQYF. This chain connects TRBV19 to TRBJ2-5; 9 positions agree with TRBD2. The J call may be mistaken, given a closer DNA end match to TRBJ2-7. The CDR3 has 15 residues. Germline CDR1 reads LNHDA; CDR2 reads SQIVND (reference sequence).

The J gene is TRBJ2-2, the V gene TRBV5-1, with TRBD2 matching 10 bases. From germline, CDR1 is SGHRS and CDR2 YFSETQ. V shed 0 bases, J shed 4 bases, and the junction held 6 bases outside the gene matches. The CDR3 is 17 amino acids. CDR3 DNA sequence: TGCGCCAGCAGCTTGGGGGCTAGCGGGAGTGTCACCGGGGAGCTGTTTTTT. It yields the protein CASSLGASGSVTGELFF.

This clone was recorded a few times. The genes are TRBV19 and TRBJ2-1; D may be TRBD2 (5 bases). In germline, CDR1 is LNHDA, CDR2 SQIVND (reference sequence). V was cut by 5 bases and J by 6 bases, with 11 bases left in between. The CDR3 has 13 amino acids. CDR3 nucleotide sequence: TGTGCCAGTAGTGCCGATCGGGGCAATGAGCAGTTCTTC. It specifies CASSADRGNEQFF.

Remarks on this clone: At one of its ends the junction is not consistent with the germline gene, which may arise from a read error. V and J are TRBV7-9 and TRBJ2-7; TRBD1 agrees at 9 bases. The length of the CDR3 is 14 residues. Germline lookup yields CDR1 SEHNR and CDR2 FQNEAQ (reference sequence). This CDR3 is CSSSLKGQGHEQYF. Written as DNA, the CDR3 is TGTTCCAGCAGCTTAAAGGGACAGGGCCACGAGCAGTACTTC.

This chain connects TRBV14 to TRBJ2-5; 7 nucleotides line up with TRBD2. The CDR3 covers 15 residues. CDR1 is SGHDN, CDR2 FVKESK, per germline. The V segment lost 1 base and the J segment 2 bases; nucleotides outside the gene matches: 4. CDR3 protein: CASSQVRTRQETQYF. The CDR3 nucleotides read TGTGCCAGCAGCCAAGTCAGGACTAGGCAAGAGACCCAGTACTTC.

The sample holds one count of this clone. The CDR3 here is CASSAETQYF. CDR3 sequence (DNA): TGCGCCAGCAGCGCGGAGACCCAGTACTTC. The chain recombines TRBV5-1 with TRBJ2-5; D not resolved. V was shortened by 4 bases and J by 5 bases, with 3 bases between the two germline ends. This CDR3 has 10 amino acids. Germline V CDR1 and CDR2: SGHRS, YFSETQ. Drawing the rest from reference TRBV5-1 and TRBJ2-5, the complete variable domain is KAGVTQTPRYLIKTRGQQVTLSCSPISGHRSVSWYQQTPGQGLQFLFEYFSETQRNKGNFPGRFSGRQFSNSRSEMNVSTLELGDSALYLCASSAETQYFGPGTRLLVL.

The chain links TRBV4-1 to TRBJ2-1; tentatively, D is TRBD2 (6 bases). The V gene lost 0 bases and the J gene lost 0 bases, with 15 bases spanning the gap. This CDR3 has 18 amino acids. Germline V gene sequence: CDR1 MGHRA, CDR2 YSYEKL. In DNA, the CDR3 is TGCGCCAGCAGCCAAGATTATGCGGGGACGAGCTCCTACAATGAGCAGTTCTTC. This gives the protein CASSQDYAGTSSYNEQFF.

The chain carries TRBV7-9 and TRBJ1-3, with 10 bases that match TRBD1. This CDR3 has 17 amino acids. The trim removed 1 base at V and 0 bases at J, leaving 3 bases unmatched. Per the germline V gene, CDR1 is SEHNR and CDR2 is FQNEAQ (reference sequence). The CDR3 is CASSLEGQGNSGNTIYF. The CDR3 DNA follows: TGTGCCAGCAGCTTAGAGGGACAGGGGAACTCTGGAAACACCATATATTTT.

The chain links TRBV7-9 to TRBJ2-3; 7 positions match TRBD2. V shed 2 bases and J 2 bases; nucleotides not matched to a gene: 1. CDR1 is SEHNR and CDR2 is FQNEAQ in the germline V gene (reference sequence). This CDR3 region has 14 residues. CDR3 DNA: TGTGCCAGCAGCTTAAGCGGGGTCACAGATACGCAGTATTTT. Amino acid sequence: CASSLSGVTDTQYF.

The CDR3 spells CASRGLASYNEQFF. The CDR3 nucleotides are TGTGCCAGCAGAGGACTAGCGAGCTACAATGAGCAGTTCTTC. This chain uses TRBV7-8 with TRBJ2-1; 9 bases match TRBD2. After removal of 6 bases from V and 3 bases from J, the junction contained 3 bases not matched to a gene. Germline CDR1 and CDR2: SGHVS and FQNEAQ. This CDR3 is 14 amino acids long.

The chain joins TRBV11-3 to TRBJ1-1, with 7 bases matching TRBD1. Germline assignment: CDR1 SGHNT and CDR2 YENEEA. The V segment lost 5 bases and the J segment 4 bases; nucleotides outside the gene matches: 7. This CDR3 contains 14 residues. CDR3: CASSLYRGSTEAFF. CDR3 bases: TGTGCCAGCAGCCTTTACAGGGGTTCCACTGAAGCTTTCTTT.

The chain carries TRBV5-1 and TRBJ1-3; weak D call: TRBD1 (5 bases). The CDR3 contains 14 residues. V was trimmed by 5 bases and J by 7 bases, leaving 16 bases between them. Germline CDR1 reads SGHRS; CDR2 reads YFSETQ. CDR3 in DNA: TGCGCCAGCAGGCCGGGGGGGATCGGGAACACCATATATTTT. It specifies CASRPGGIGNTIYF.

The CDR3 spells CASDNPQNTGELFF. The DNA for the CDR3 is TGTGCCAGCGACAACCCTCAGAACACCGGGGAGCTGTTTTTT. The chain couples TRBV9 to TRBJ2-2, with no clear D. CDR3 size: 14 residues. Trimming took off 7 bases at V and 1 base at J, with 11 bases between the two ends. The germline gives CDR1 SGDLS, CDR2 YYNGEE.

CDR3 loop: CSVGPGGGAWEAFF. In DNA, the CDR3 is TGCAGCGTTGGGCCCGGCGGTGGAGCCTGGGAAGCTTTCTTT. The rearrangement links TRBV29-1 to TRBJ1-1; the D is unclear. The germline V gene has CDR1 SQVTM and CDR2 ANQGSEA. This CDR3 has 14 amino acids. Trimming pared 4 bases from V and 8 bases from J, leaving 20 bases between.

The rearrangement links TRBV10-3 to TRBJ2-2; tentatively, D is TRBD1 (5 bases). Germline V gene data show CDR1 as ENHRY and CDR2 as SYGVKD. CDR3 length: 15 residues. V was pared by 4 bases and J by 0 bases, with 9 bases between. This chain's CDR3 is CAISGRQTNTGELFF. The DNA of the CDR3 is TGTGCCATCAGTGGCCGACAGACGAACACCGGGGAGCTGTTTTTT.

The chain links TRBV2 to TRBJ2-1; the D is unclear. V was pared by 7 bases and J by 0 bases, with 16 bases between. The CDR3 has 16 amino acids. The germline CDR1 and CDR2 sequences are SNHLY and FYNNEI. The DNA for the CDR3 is TGTGCCAGCACCCGCCTTGATGGTAGCTCCTACAATGAGCAGTTCTTC. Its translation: CASTRLDGSSYNEQFF. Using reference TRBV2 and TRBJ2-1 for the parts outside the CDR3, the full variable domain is EPEVTQTPSHQVTQMGQEVILRCVPISNHLYFYWYRQILGQKVEFLVSFYNNEISEKSEIFDDQFSVERPDGSNFTLKIRSTKLEDSAMYFCASTRLDGSSYNEQFFGPGTRLTVL.

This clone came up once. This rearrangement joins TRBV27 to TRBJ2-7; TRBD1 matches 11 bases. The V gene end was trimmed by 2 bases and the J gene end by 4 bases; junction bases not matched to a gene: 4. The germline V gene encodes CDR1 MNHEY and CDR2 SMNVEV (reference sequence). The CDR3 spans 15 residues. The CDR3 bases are TGTGCCAGCAGTTTAAAAGGACAGGGGGCTTACGAGCAGTACTTC. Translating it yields CASSLKGQGAYEQYF.

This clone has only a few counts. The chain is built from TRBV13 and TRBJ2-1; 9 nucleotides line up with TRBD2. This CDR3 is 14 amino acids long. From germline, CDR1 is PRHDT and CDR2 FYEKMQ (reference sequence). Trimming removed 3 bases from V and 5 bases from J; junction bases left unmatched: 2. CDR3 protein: CASSFQREDNEQFF. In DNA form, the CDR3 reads TGTGCCAGCAGCTTCCAGCGGGAGGACAATGAGCAGTTCTTC.